This passage covers 27 T cell receptor beta chains from one sample sequenced in a study of B cell selection in AIRE deficiency. The sorted conventional CD4 T cells were gated as CD4+CD127+. The protocol was immunoSEQ multiplex PCR, while the TCRdb copy is restricted to in-frame clones and leaves out a portion. In the table there are tens of thousands of clones, roughly 95% of which are singletons. Sequenced: CD4+CD127+ conventional T cells sorted from PBMCs. These receptors all stem from a human donor in good health.

V is TRBV19 and J is TRBJ2-1, with D perhaps assigned TRBD1 or TRBD2 (5 bases each). V was pared by 7 bases and J by 7 bases, with 17 bases between. CDR3 length equals 14 residues. Germline V gene data show CDR1 as LNHDA and CDR2 as SQIVND (reference sequence). The CDR3 region has the DNA TGTGCCAGTACCCCCACCGGGGCGAGGAATGAGCAGTTCTTC. Translation: CASTPTGARNEQFF.

V is TRBV19 and J is TRBJ1-2, with D maybe TRBD1 (6 bases). V was trimmed by 6 bases and J by 2 bases, leaving 13 bases between them. Germline V gives CDR1 LNHDA, CDR2 SQIVND (reference sequence). This CDR3 has 14 residues. This CDR3 is CASRGASGNYGYTF. CDR3 coding DNA: TGTGCCAGTAGGGGGGCAAGCGGAAACTATGGCTACACCTTC.

About this clone: One junction end disagrees with the germline gene, perhaps due to a read error. V gene TRBV7-7 combines with J gene TRBJ1-1, with D possibly TRBD1 on 5 matching bases. The CDR3 extends over 13 amino acids. Germline CDR1 reads SSHAT; CDR2 reads FNYEAQ (reference sequence). In nucleotides, the CDR3 is TGTGCTAGCAGCTTAGACAGGAACACTGAAGCTTTCTTT. Encoded protein: CASSLDRNTEAFF.

The CDR3: CASSWGGGDEQFF. CDR3 sequence (DNA): TGCGCCAGCAGCTGGGGTGGAGGGGATGAGCAGTTCTTC. The chain joins TRBV5-1 to TRBJ2-1; TRBD2 might be the D (6 bases). The CDR3 covers 13 residues. Trimming stripped 3 bases from V and 8 bases from J, with 12 bases between. CDR1 is SGHRS, CDR2 YFSETQ, per germline.

The genes are TRBV28 and TRBJ1-3, with a possible D match to TRBD1 (5 bases). The CDR3 is made up of 15 amino acids. V lost 0 bases to trimming and J lost 2 bases, with 8 bases between them. Germline assignment: CDR1 MDHEN and CDR2 SYDVKM. As DNA, the CDR3 is TGTGCCAGCAGTTTATGGGGGGGAGCTGGAAACACCATATATTTT. Translating it yields CASSLWGGAGNTIYF.

V usage is TRBV28 and J usage is TRBJ2-7; 10 nucleotides align to TRBD1. Germline trimming cut 6 bases from V and 4 bases from J; bases unmatched to any gene: 9. In germline, CDR1 is MDHEN, CDR2 SYDVKM. This CDR3 has 15 residues. For the CDR3, the DNA is TGTGCCAGCAGCCAAAGGACGGACAGGGGGTACGAGCAGTACTTC. Its protein is CASSQRTDRGYEQYF. Full variable domain (rest looked up from reference TRBV28 and TRBJ2-7): DVKVTQSSRYLVKRTGEKVFLECVQDMDHENMFWYRQDPGLGLRLIYFSYDVKMKEKGDIPEGYSVSREKKERFSLILESASTNQTSMYLCASSQRTDRGYEQYFGPGTRLTVT.

V and J are TRBV28 and TRBJ2-2; no reliable D call. V dropped 5 bases and J dropped 4 bases, with 5 bases sitting between them. The CDR3 is 12 residues long. In germline, CDR1 is MDHEN, CDR2 SYDVKM. Here the CDR3 DNA reads TGTGCCAGCAGTACCCCCACCGGGGAGCTGTTTTTT. It specifies CASSTPTGELFF.

The rearrangement joins TRBV4-2 to TRBJ2-3, with 13 bases aligning to TRBD2. The CDR3 loop spans 18 amino acids. Germline V CDR1 and CDR2: LGHNA, YNFKEQ. V dropped 0 bases and J dropped 0; count of bases not matched to a gene: 3. CDR3 in DNA: TGTGCCAGCAGCCAAGAGGCGACTAGCGGGGGGAGCACAGATACGCAGTATTTT. This translates into CASSQEATSGGSTDTQYF.

This chain joins TRBV10-3 and TRBJ1-6; D ambiguous. The germline V gene has CDR1 ENHRY and CDR2 SYGVKD. V was trimmed by 0 bases and J by 8 bases, leaving 11 bases between them. This CDR3 spans 15 amino acids. CDR3: CAISESSGFDSPLHF. The CDR3 DNA is TGTGCCATCAGTGAGTCATCCGGTTTTGATTCACCCCTCCACTTT.

This clone appeared once. The chain carries TRBV6-6 and TRBJ2-5, with a possible D match to TRBD1 (5 bases). Germline V gene sequence: CDR1 MNHNY, CDR2 SVGAGI (reference sequence). The CDR3 covers 14 residues. Trimming took off 5 bases at V and 4 bases at J, with 14 bases between the two ends. This CDR3 reads CASSQTAATETQYF. The CDR3 DNA sequence: TGTGCCAGCAGTCAGACAGCCGCGACAGAGACCCAGTACTTC.

The table lists this clone with a count of one. J is TRBJ1-2 and V is TRBV28; D is unresolved. Trimming cost V 5 bases and J 5 bases, with 6 bases left between them. CDR1 MDHEN and CDR2 SYDVKM come from the germline V gene. This CDR3 comprises 11 residues. CDR3 residues: CASSLQYGYTF. CDR3 DNA: TGTGCCAGCAGTCTCCAATATGGCTACACCTTC.

The rearrangement joins TRBV27 to TRBJ2-6; weak D call: TRBD1 (6 bases). Germline V gene lookup returns CDR1 MNHEY and CDR2 SMNVEV (reference sequence). Deletions cut 2 bases from V and 1 base from J, with 9 bases between. This CDR3 has 16 amino acids. For the CDR3, the DNA is TGTGCCAGCAGTTTAGGAACAGGGTCTGGGGCCAACGTCCTGACTTTC. Translated, it gives CASSLGTGSGANVLTF.

The chain carries TRBV5-1 and TRBJ1-1; 8 bases match TRBD1. This CDR3 comprises 16 residues. The germline gives CDR1 SGHRS, CDR2 YFSETQ. V shed 0 bases and J 4 bases; nucleotides not matched to a gene: 8. The CDR3 loop is CASSLAPGQGSTEAFF. CDR3 in DNA: TGCGCCAGCAGCTTGGCCCCCGGACAGGGAAGCACTGAAGCTTTCTTT.

V is TRBV28 and J is TRBJ1-1; D gene unclear. The CDR3 is 12 amino acids. Germline V gene lookup returns CDR1 MDHEN and CDR2 SYDVKM. The V gene lost 6 bases and the J gene lost 5 bases, with 10 bases spanning the gap. CDR3 DNA sequence: TGTGCCAGCAGCCTGTACGGGACTGAAGCTTTCTTT. This translates into CASSLYGTEAFF.

This sequence joins TRBV6-1 and TRBJ1-2, with 8 bases identical to TRBD1. The junction had 7 bases not matched to a gene; V was cut back by 9 bases and J by 4 bases. The CDR3 loop spans 13 amino acids. The germline CDR1 and CDR2 sequences are MNHNS and SASEGT. The CDR3 DNA reads as TGTGCCAGTGCCGCGGGACAGGTCTATGGCTACACCTTC. It yields the protein CASAAGQVYGYTF.

This sequence joins TRBV19 and TRBJ1-1, with 9 positions matching TRBD1. The germline V gene has CDR1 LNHDA and CDR2 SQIVND (reference sequence). This CDR3 comprises 15 residues. Trimming cost V 5 bases and J 6 bases; bases outside gene matches: 10. CDR3 in DNA: TGTGCCAGTAGTGCCGGGACAGGGAATCGGGCTGAAGCTTTCTTT. This sequence encodes CASSAGTGNRAEAFF.

V and J are TRBV7-8 and TRBJ2-7, with D tentatively TRBD1 (6 bases). Trimming removed 7 bases from V and 4 bases from J, with 20 bases in between. The CDR3 runs 15 residues. Germline V gives CDR1 SGHVS, CDR2 FQNEAQ. CDR3 sequence reads: CASTPTVDRRYEQYF. CDR3 nucleotides: TGTGCCAGCACCCCTACGGTCGACAGGCGTTACGAGCAGTACTTC. Combining the CDR3 with reference TRBV7-8 and TRBJ2-7 gives the whole variable domain GAGVSQSPRYKVAKRGQDVALRCDPISGHVSLFWYQQALGQGPEFLTYFQNEAQLDKSGLPSDRFFAERPEGSVSTLKIQRTQQEDSAVYLCASTPTVDRRYEQYFGPGTRLTVT.

V and J are TRBV7-9 and TRBJ2-5; D may be TRBD2 (6 bases). Trimming took 5 bases from V and 5 from J, leaving 15 bases between them. This CDR3 contains 14 residues. The germline gives CDR1 SEHNR, CDR2 FQNEAQ (reference sequence). The CDR3 here is CASSPMGRGETQYF. In DNA, the CDR3 is TGTGCCAGCAGCCCAATGGGACGGGGGGAGACCCAGTACTTC.

The chain is built from TRBV2 and TRBJ1-5; possible D gene TRBD1, 5 bases. V shed 1 base and J shed 0 bases, with 7 bases lying between them. Per germline, CDR1 SNHLY and CDR2 FYNNEI. This CDR3 is 15 amino acids long. The CDR3 DNA follows: TGTGCCAGCAGTGAAGAGGGGACTAGCAATCAGCCCCAGCATTTT. It codes for CASSEEGTSNQPQHF.

This sequence joins TRBV7-9 and TRBJ1-2, with 12 nucleotides matching TRBD1. Trimming at V came to 1 base and at J to 8 bases, leaving 11 bases not matched to a gene. This CDR3 has 17 residues. Germline CDR1 and CDR2: SEHNR and FQNEAQ (reference sequence). The CDR3 is CASSLGVRDRGRGGYTF. The CDR3 nucleotides are TGTGCCAGCAGCTTAGGGGTCCGGGACAGGGGGCGCGGAGGCTACACCTTC.

This clone was seen only a few times. V gene TRBV11-3 combines with J gene TRBJ1-1, with TRBD1 identical over 7 bases. This CDR3 spans 18 amino acids. Trimming at V came to 0 bases and at J to 0 bases, leaving 10 bases not matched to a gene. CDR1 is SGHNT and CDR2 is YENEEA in the germline V gene. The chain's CDR3 is CASSLEGQGGMMNTEAFF. The CDR3 DNA reads TGTGCCAGCAGCTTAGAGGGGCAGGGGGGGATGATGAACACTGAAGCTTTCTTT.

This clone was picked up one time. The junction departs from germline at one end; a sequencing error may be responsible. The rearrangement links TRBV5-3 to TRBJ2-7, with D perhaps TRBD1 (6 bases). TRBV5-3 is given ORF status, its function remaining uncertain. CDR3 length equals 13 residues. Written as DNA, the CDR3 is TGTGCCAGCAGCTTGCAGGGGCCCTACGAGCAGTACTTC. It yields the protein CASSLQGPYEQYF.

The rearrangement joins TRBV18 to TRBJ2-1, with D perhaps TRBD2 (6 bases). The length of the CDR3 is 15 residues. CDR1 KGHSH and CDR2 LQKENI come from the germline V gene. V was trimmed by 2 bases and J by 4 bases, leaving 12 bases between them. The CDR3 nucleotides read TGTGCCAGCTCACCAAATCGCGGGGAATACAATGAGCAGTTCTTC. Translation gives CASSPNRGEYNEQFF. The full variable domain, its missing parts supplied by reference TRBV18 and TRBJ2-1, is NAGVMQNPRHLVRRRGQEARLRCSPMKGHSHVYWYRQLPEEGLKFMVYLQKENIIDESGMPKERFSAEFPKEGPSILRIQQVVRGDSAAYFCASSPNRGEYNEQFFGPGTRLTVL.

The chain is built from TRBV19 and TRBJ2-3; possibly TRBD1 for D (5 bases). The CDR3 runs 14 residues. Trimming cost V 6 bases and J 2 bases, with 12 bases left between them. CDR1 and CDR2 from the germline V gene are LNHDA and SQIVND (reference sequence). The chain's CDR3 is CASSPGILTDTQYF. CDR3 bases: TGTGCCAGTAGCCCAGGGATCCTCACAGATACGCAGTATTTT.

J is TRBJ2-1 and V is TRBV4-1, with 7 bases that match TRBD2. Trimming at V came to 1 base and at J to 4 bases, leaving 7 bases not matched to a gene. The CDR3 spans 16 residues. Germline-derived CDR1 and CDR2 are MGHRA and YSYEKL. The CDR3 loop is CASSQGGASGYNEQFF. The CDR3 nucleotides are TGCGCCAGCAGCCAAGGCGGGGCTAGCGGTTACAATGAGCAGTTCTTC.

The rearrangement uses TRBV19 and TRBJ2-2; D gene unclear. This CDR3 comprises 14 residues. From germline, CDR1 is LNHDA and CDR2 SQIVND (reference sequence). V lost 5 bases and J 1 base, leaving 8 bases between the germline ends. The CDR3 DNA sequence: TGTGCCAGTAGTCCCCCCGGGAACACCGGGGAGCTGTTTTTT. This encodes CASSPPGNTGELFF.

The V and J genes are TRBV7-3 and TRBJ1-1; 8 positions agree with TRBD1. The CDR3 is 14 amino acids. V lost 5 bases and J lost 4; bases outside the gene matches: 6. CDR1 is SGHTA and CDR2 is FQGTGA in the germline V gene. CDR3 nucleotides: TGTGCCAGCAGCGTTACCAGGGGGCTCACTGAAGCTTTCTTT. Translating gives CASSVTRGLTEAFF.